This T cell receptor (beta chain) was captured in a study of blood T cell repertoires in COVID-19. Trimming shortened V by 4 bases and J by 3 bases, and 19 bases separated the two germline ends. Germline CDR1 reads SGHVS; CDR2 reads FNYEAQ. This CDR3 contains 16 residues. Some clones are missing from TCRdb's copy, which holds only in-frame ones; the method was immunoSEQ multiplex PCR. Among some 320,000 clones listed, less than 85% were seen once. The TCR sequence derives from a woman aged 25 to 39 who had been exposed to COVID-19. The chain links TRBV7-6 to TRBJ2-7; D is possibly TRBD1 (6 bases). Input material: PBMCs or T cells enriched from blood (not recorded which). This chain's CDR3 is CASSSGYRQDDYEQYF. The CDR3 bases are TGTGCCAGCAGCTCAGGCTATCGACAGGACGACTACGAGCAGTACTTC.